This TCR beta chain was sequenced for a study of post-analysis software for immune sequencing data. The germline V gene has CDR1 ENHRY and CDR2 SYGVKD. CDR3 length equals 18 residues. V dropped 4 bases and J dropped 0; count of bases not matched to a gene: 9. Study outcomes and limitations: There was significantly lower normalized Chao1 diversity in multiple sclerosis patients than in controls. About five TRBV segments occurring more often in patients than controls included TRBV5-6, TRBV5-1 and TRBV20-1.

TCR beta cDNA libraries included unique molecular identifiers. cDNA molecules numbering roughly 0.5 million came from about 0.94 to 9.7 million T cells. Each CDR3 protein gets one entry after TCRdb re-called the PCR reads with MiXCR. This repertoire shows 450,000 to 700,000 distinct CDR3 sequences, roughly 47% found once; its top ten account for roughly 1.8%. Comments on this clonotype: Its antigen remains unknown.

The rearrangement links TRBV10-3 to TRBJ2-3; 11 nucleotides line up with TRBD2. The TCR originated in a girl aged 10 to 17 with multiple sclerosis. Sequencing was performed on blood. The CDR3 sequence: CAISVGGTSGASTDTQYF. The CDR3 DNA follows: TGTGCCATCAGTGTGGGGGGGACTAGCGGAGCTAGCACAGATACGCAGTATTTT.